The clone carrying this TCR beta chain was seen many times. This sample was included in a study of T cells in Graves' hyperthyroidism and ophthalmopathy. V was shortened by 6 bases and J by 0 bases, with 11 bases between the two germline ends. Germline V gene sequence: CDR1 SNHLY, CDR2 FYNNEI. This CDR3 region has 14 residues. Amplification targeted TCR beta CDR3 regions from RNA transcripts. Primed by the HTBI set, a first-round RT-PCR was run on the TCR CDR3. One entry per CDR3 protein, called by TCRdb with MiXCR from the multiplex PCR reads. The table shows around 700,000 distinct CDR3 sequences, with roughly a third occurring only once.

J is TRBJ1-2 and V is TRBV2, with D tentatively TRBD1 (6 bases). The sequenced sample was blood. This TCR was sampled from a woman in her thirties or forties with Graves' hyperthyroidism. The CDR3 reads CASRMDSSNYGYTF. CDR3 in DNA: TGTGCCAGCAGAATGGACAGTTCTAACTATGGCTACACCTTC.